This T cell receptor (beta chain) derives from a study of Tregs in tolerant kidney transplant recipients (dated by TCRdb to the late 2010s). Broadly, across the study: Before combined kidney and bone marrow transplantation, this study identified donor-specific regulatory T cells using TCRbeta sequencing and then followed those same cells after transplant. The investigation overall reported the following: Because the PCR primers were changed over time for some patients, nucleotide-level comparison could not be performed across the samples from those patients. Although technical replication error seemed to be minimal, the question of biological reproducibility was not addressed directly. Expanding Tregs with activated donor B cells appeared to identify the most biologically relevant and donor-specific TCRbeta repertoire. Because only a small number of patients were included, the study had limitations, and the results will need to be validated in larger populations as well as under other immunosuppression protocols. Donor-specific Treg expansion exceeded global Treg expansion in tolerant patients, suggesting antigen-driven rather than nonspecific expansion.

As concerns this clone: Its antigen is unknown.

For TCRbeta CDR3 sequencing, genomic DNA was extracted from sorted cells using the QIAGEN DNeasy Blood and Tissue Kit. High-throughput TCRbeta CDR3 sequencing, which included PCR amplification with bias correction and internal controls, was done commercially through immunoSEQ. From the authors' description of their analysis: Unique productive TCRbeta sequences were defined by CDR3 nucleotide sequence when primers matched and otherwise by CDR3 amino acid sequence together with Vbeta and Jbeta genes. Sorting error was corrected by removing sequences shared between sorted populations at a frequency ratio of 2:1 or less, and the remaining shared sequences were assigned to the higher population. Donor-reactive sequences were defined as at least 5-fold expanded in CFSE-low cells versus unstimulated cells, with frequency of at least 0.01% in CFSE-low cells. Jensen-Shannon divergence calculated on the top 100 TCRbeta sequences ranked by frequency was used to measure repertoire divergence. For samples with multiple sequencing runs, sorting error was corrected separately for each run before the runs were pooled. Sourced from immuneACCESS, this table was stored by TCRdb with only in-frame sequences that have V and J called. A share of the clones is absent; for the studies checked, an unresolved V gene accounts for under half, and the remainder has no known explanation. The V and J calls and clone size were taken over from that table, and D and trimming were inferred from the DNA. This sample's records show around 30,000 clones. The leading ten clones occupy about 1.9% of the sample.

The transplants used related donors with nonmyeloablative bone marrow transplantation, and mixed chimerism in the human trials was transient. Thawed PBMCs were FACS-sorted into unstimulated Tregs (CD4+CD25+CD127-), CD4+ non-Tregs (CD4+CD25-), CD4 cells and CD8 cells. Patients were 4 combined kidney and bone marrow transplant recipients from the ITN036ST trial, and only these trial subjects had samples available. Healthy control blood was processed to PBMCs by Ficoll density gradient and cryopreserved, and patient PBMCs were collected before and after transplant. The origin of this receptor is a human patient who received a combined kidney and bone marrow transplant. Following a transplant, a fraction of the T cells may be traceable to the graft donor. Sequencing was performed on CD4+ T cells from blood (PBMCs), taken 24 months after the transplant.

The CDR3 in this case is CASSGSRAGANVLTF. The covered CDR3 bases are TGTGCCAGTAGTGGGAGCAGGGCGGGGGCCAACGTC. The rearranged chain carries TRBV19 and TRBJ2-6; the D gene assignment is perhaps TRBD1 or TRBD2, with each matching 5 bases. The missing CDR3 end, 3 residues past where the read stops, is filled in from the germline J gene. Via the germline V gene (reference sequence), CDR1 is LNHDA and CDR2 SQIVND. Inclusive of the bounding cysteine and phenylalanine, the CDR3 is 15 residues long. Of the CDR3's DNA, 36 bases were read; they are in frame from base 1. V is pared back by 5 bases and J by 4 bases, with 12 bases lying between the germline termini.